This T cell receptor (beta chain) was sequenced in a study of blood T cell repertoires in COVID-19. The CDR3 spans 14 residues. J was trimmed by 7 bases and V by 7 bases; bases with no gene match: 10. Germline lookup yields CDR1 SGHRS and CDR2 YFSETQ. In the original workflow: Amplification of reference gene primers provided the estimated nucleated cell counts. Using immunoSEQ multiplex PCR, the repertoire was profiled, and TCRdb retains in-frame clones only, with some absent. The DNA was the basis for D and trimming; V, J and clone size are from that table. The table records 160,000 or so clones, 65% to 85% of them present only once. Enrolled through a virtual design, the participants were between about 18 and 100 years of age and came from about two dozen US areas.

The chain recombines TRBV5-1 with TRBJ2-2; 7 bases are shared with TRBD1. The TCR sequence derives from a woman in her thirties or forties with acute COVID-19. Sequenced sample: PBMCs or T cells enriched from blood (not recorded which). The CDR3 DNA follows: TGCGCCAGCTGTCCCGGGACAGTGGGCGGGGAGCTGTTTTTT. As protein: CASCPGTVGGELFF.